A single T cell receptor (beta chain) is shown here with its context. Its antigen is not known. Both 60 Vbeta primers and 13 Jbeta primers went into the PCR. Original processing notes: There were about 80 million unique TCR beta chains by a later count, and some 10 million of them were shared. Produced via immunoSEQ multiplex PCR; TCRdb's table is partial and in-frame only. That table furnishes V, J and clone size, whereas the DNA furnished D and trimming. The data include 180,000 or so clones; the top ten clones carry roughly 0.7%. This sample stems from a study of cytomegalovirus exposure and HLA in healthy donors. Study-wide results and limits: After further analysis at a later stage, 16,951 TCR beta sequences were associated with HLA alleles at 0.05 false discovery rate.

The junction had 13 bases not matched to a gene; V was cut back by 7 bases and J by 6 bases. This CDR3 is built from 16 residues. Germline loops: CDR1 LNHDA, CDR2 SQIVND (reference sequence). Sequenced input: PBMCs. The sequence was collected from a boy younger than 18 in good health and CMV-seronegative. V gene TRBV19 combines with J gene TRBJ1-5; TRBD1 agrees at 9 bases. CDR3 loop: CASNEVRSTGGQPQHF. CDR3 in DNA: TGTGCCAGTAACGAGGTCCGGTCGACAGGGGGTCAGCCCCAGCATTTT.